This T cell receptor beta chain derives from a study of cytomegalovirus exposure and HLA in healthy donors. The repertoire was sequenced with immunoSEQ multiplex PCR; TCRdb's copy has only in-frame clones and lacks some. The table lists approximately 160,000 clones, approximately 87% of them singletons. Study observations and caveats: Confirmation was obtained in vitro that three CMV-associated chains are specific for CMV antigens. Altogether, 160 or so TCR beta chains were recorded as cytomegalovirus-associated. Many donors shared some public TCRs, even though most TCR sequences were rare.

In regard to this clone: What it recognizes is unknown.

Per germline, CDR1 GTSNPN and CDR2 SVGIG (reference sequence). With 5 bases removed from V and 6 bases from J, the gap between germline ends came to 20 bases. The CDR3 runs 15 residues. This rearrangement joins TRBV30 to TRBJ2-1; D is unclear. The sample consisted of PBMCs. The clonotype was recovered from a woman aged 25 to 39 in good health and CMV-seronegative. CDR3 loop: CAWGLGPTGANEQFF. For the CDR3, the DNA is TGTGCCTGGGGGCTAGGTCCCACGGGCGCCAATGAGCAGTTCTTC.